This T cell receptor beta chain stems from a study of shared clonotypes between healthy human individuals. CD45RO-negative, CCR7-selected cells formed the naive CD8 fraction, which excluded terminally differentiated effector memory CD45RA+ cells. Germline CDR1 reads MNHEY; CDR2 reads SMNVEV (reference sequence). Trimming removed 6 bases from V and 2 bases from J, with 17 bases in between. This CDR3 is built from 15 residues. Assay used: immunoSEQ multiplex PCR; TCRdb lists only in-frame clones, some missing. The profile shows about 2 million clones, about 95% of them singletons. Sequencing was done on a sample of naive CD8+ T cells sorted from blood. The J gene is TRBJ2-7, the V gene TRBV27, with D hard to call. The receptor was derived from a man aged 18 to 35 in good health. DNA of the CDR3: TGTGCCAGCAGCCCATCCGGGCCAGGCCCCTACGAGCAGTACTTC. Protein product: CASSPSGPGPYEQYF.